The text below deals with one TCR beta chain. Its antigen is unidentified. An overlapping HIV-1 Gag peptide pool stimulated these cells at 0.95 to 1 ug/peptide/mL. Memory cells lacking CD40L and CD69 with high CD45RO were sorted. For around 19 hours, CD8-depleted PBMCs received anti-CD28/CD49d costimulation, a CD40-blocking antibody and enfuvirtide. This record belongs to a study of persistence of HIV-infected CD4 T cells. Across the study: CD4+ T cells responding to CMV or HIV-1 Gag were isolated.

This was the immunoSEQ version 4 assay in survey mode. TCRdb keeps only in-frame clones here, not all; method: immunoSEQ multiplex PCR. The table lists about 64,000 clones, just under 75% of them singletons, with over 1.5% in the top ten. V shed 6 bases and J 5 bases; nucleotides not matched to a gene: 9. Germline assignment: CDR1 SNHLY and CDR2 FYNNEI. This CDR3 has 14 residues. The gene calls are TRBV2 and TRBJ1-2; 7 nucleotides agree with TRBD1. The sequencing here drew on CD4+ T cells sorted from PBMCs after approximately 20-hour stimulation, taken from a patient who received antiretroviral therapy. The origin of this receptor is an adult man with HIV who was CMV-seropositive. The CDR3 nucleotides read TGTGCCAGCAGCGACAGGGACGGATTTTATGGCTACACCTTC. Residues: CASSDRDGFYGYTF.